These T cell receptor beta chains were read from a single sample in a study of response to subunit inactivated influenza vaccine. TCRdb re-called the RT-PCR reads through MiXCR, storing one row per CDR3 protein. The table lists a few hundred thousand distinct CDR3 sequences, around 13% of them singletons, with 11% in the top ten. The specimen comprised PBMCs from blood, sampled roughly 12 days after vaccination. These TCRs come from a man aged 50-60 years who received an inactivated influenza vaccine. The CDR3 runs from the conserved cysteine through the conserved F or W. A D gene is named only where the DNA matches it firmly. Size is stated for part of the rows, as once, few or many counts, or as a class when the clone is expanded.

V gene	J gene	D gene	clone size	CDR3 DNA	CDR3 protein
TRBV5-1	TRBJ2-5	-	many	TGCGCCAGCAGCTCATCTCCTGCGACAGGCGGAAGGGAGACCCAGTACTTC	CASSSSPATGGRETQYF
TRBV5-1	TRBJ2-2	TRBD2	few	TGCGCCAGCAGCTTGGCAGCGGGAGGGCTCTCCGGGGAGCTGTTTTTT	CASSLAAGGLSGELFF
TRBV7-2	TRBJ2-7	TRBD2	many	TGTGCCAGCAGCCCGGGGACTAGCGCCTACGAGCAGTACTTC	CASSPGTSAYEQYF
TRBV6-6	TRBJ2-1	-	-	TGTGCCAGCAGTTATGGGGCTTTTGGTGAGCAGTTCTTC	CASSYGAFGEQFF
TRBV5-1	TRBJ2-7	TRBD1	-	TGCGCCAGCAGCTGGACAGGTTCGGTCTACGAGCAGTACTTC	CASSWTGSVYEQYF
TRBV2	TRBJ1-5	TRBD1	few	TGTGCCAGCAAAGGACAGGCTTCTAGCAATCAGCCCCAGCATTTT	CASKGQASSNQPQHF
TRBV5-1	TRBJ2-3	-	many	TGCGCCAGCAGCTTGGACAGGCCGAGGTCAGATACGCAGTATTTT	CASSLDRPRSDTQYF
TRBV29-1	TRBJ2-3	TRBD1	-	TGCAGCGTTGGGCAGGGGGCGAAAGATACGCAGTATTTT	CSVGQGAKDTQYF
TRBV27	TRBJ2-2	TRBD1	few	TGTGCCAGCAGCCGGGACAGGGTATTCGCGAACACCGGGGAGCTGTTTTTT	CASSRDRVFANTGELFF
TRBV6-5	TRBJ2-2	TRBD2	few	TGTGCCAGCAGTTACTCGACTAGCGGGAGCACCGGGGAGCTGTTTTTT	CASSYSTSGSTGELFF
TRBV20-1	TRBJ1-1	TRBD1	few	TGCAGTGCTAGAGACCGGGACAGGGGTCTTATAAGCACTGAAGCTTTCTTT	CSARDRDRGLISTEAFF
TRBV28	TRBJ1-2	-	-	TGTGCCAGCGTGGACACTACTAACTATGGCTACACCTTC	CASVDTTNYGYTF
TRBV5-6	TRBJ2-7	-	few	TGTGCCAGCAGCAGACGAGGGGGGGGCAGGCCCTACGAGCAGTACTTC	CASSRRGGGRPYEQYF
TRBV11-2	TRBJ2-5	-	few	TGTGCCAGCAGCTTTCGACTAGGGCGAGAGACCCAGTACTTC	CASSFRLGRETQYF
TRBV7-9	TRBJ2-2	-	-	TGTGCCAGCAGCCCGCCCGGGGGCGGGGAGCTGTTTTTT	CASSPPGGGELFF
TRBV7-9	TRBJ2-7	-	few	TGTGCCAGCAGCAGAACAGGTTCTTACTCCTACGAGCAGTACTTC	CASSRTGSYSYEQYF
TRBV18	TRBJ2-5	-	-	TGTGCCAGCTCATTAACCGAGGCGGGATCCCAAGAGACCCAGTACTTC	CASSLTEAGSQETQYF
TRBV28	TRBJ2-5	-	few	TGTGCCAGCAGCCCATTTCCCCGACAGCAAGAGACCCAGTACTTC	CASSPFPRQQETQYF
TRBV12-3/TRBV12-4	TRBJ1-6	TRBD1	few	TGTGCCAGCAGTTCCGGGACAGGGTATTCACCCCTCCACTTT	CASSSGTGYSPLHF
TRBV12-3/TRBV12-4	TRBJ1-1	-	many	TGTGCCAGCAGTTTAAATCCAGGGTACACTGAAGCTTTCTTT	CASSLNPGYTEAFF
TRBV7-9	TRBJ2-1	-	-	TGTGCCAGCAGCTCATCCCCGGGACGGATCAATGAGCAGTTCTTC	CASSSSPGRINEQFF
TRBV29-1	TRBJ2-1	-	few	TGCAGCGTGACCCGGGACTCCCCCTATGAGCAGTTCTTC	CSVTRDSPYEQFF
TRBV20-1	TRBJ2-1	-	few	TGCAGTGCTAGAGCCCTGGCGACAGGTTCCTCCTACAATGAGCAGTTCTTC	CSARALATGSSYNEQFF
TRBV6-5	TRBJ1-4	TRBD1	-	TGTGCCAGCAGTTCTCAGGGGACAGCTAATGAAAAACTGTTTTTT	CASSSQGTANEKLFF
TRBV12-3/TRBV12-4	TRBJ2-3	-	many	TGTGCCAGCAGTTTCGCGGGGGCCAATACGCAGTATTTT	CASSFAGANTQYF
TRBV6-1	TRBJ2-3	TRBD2	few	TGTGCCAGCAGTCCCCCTAGCGGGAGGGATACGCAGTATTTT	CASSPPSGRDTQYF
TRBV20-1	TRBJ1-1	-	-	TGCAGTGCTCACTCTTTCCGGGGCGGTTTGAACACTGAAGCTTTCTTT	CSAHSFRGGLNTEAFF